This T cell receptor (beta chain) was retrieved from a study of radiotherapy plus CTLA-4 blockade in lung cancer. With respect to this clone: What it recognizes is unknown.

Sequenced by immunoSEQ multiplex PCR; TCRdb stores in-frame clones only, minus some. The table lists about 97,000 clones, about 70% of them singletons. General study points: Peripheral blood showed expansion of tumor-derived TCR clones after radiotherapy and ipilimumab.

Germline CDR1 reads LNHDA; CDR2 reads SQIVND (reference sequence). V lost 2 bases, J lost 5 bases, and 16 bases lay in between. This CDR3 has 16 amino acids. The sequence was obtained from a human donor with non-small cell lung cancer who had a partial response to radiotherapy plus ipilimumab. Some clones in this sample may be carry-over from other donors' samples. The genes are TRBV19 and TRBJ1-5, with D possibly being TRBD1 (6 bases). The sample in question was peripheral blood, obtained from a patient treated with radiotherapy plus ipilimumab. The CDR3: CASSILRGSFDQPQHF. The CDR3 DNA is TGTGCCAGTAGTATACTCAGGGGAAGTTTCGATCAGCCCCAGCATTTT. The full variable domain, its missing parts supplied by reference TRBV19 and TRBJ1-5, is DGGITQSPKYLFRKEGQNVTLSCEQNLNHDAMYWYRQDPGQGLRLIYYSQIVNDFQKGDIAEGYSVSREKKESFPLTVTSAQKNPTAFYLCASSILRGSFDQPQHFGDGTRLSIL.